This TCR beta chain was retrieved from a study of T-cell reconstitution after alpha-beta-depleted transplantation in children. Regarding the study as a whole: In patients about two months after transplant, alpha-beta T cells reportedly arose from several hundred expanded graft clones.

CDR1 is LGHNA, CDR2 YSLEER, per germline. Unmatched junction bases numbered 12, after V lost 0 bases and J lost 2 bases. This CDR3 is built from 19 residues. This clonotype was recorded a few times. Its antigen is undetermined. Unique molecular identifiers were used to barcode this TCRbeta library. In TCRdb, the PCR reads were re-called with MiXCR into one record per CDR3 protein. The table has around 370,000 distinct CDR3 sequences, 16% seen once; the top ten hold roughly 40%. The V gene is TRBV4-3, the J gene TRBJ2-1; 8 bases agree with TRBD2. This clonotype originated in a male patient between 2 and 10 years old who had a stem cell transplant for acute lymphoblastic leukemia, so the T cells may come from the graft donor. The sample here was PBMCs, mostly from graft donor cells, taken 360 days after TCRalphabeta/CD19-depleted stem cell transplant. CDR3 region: CASSQDLLGASGPYNEQFF. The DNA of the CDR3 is TGCGCCAGCAGCCAAGATCTTTTAGGGGCTAGCGGGCCCTACAATGAGCAGTTCTTC.